This T cell receptor (beta chain) emerged from a study of OX40 agonist ivuxolimab in advanced cancers. General study points: In the 0.1 to 3.0 mg/kg range, CD4+ and CD8+ blood T cells had expanded clonally by week 6.

Deletions cut 4 bases from V and 4 bases from J, with 14 bases between. Germline loops: CDR1 MGHDK, CDR2 SYGVNS. CDR3 length equals 14 residues. Assay: immunoSEQ multiplex PCR; the TCRdb copy retains only in-frame clones and omits some. The profile shows fewer than 8,000 clones, about 90% of them singletons. In the case of this clone: Its antigen is as yet unknown.

This clonotype was obtained from an adult with an advanced solid tumor such as melanoma, head and neck, liver or kidney cancer. The source was CD4+ or CD8+ T cells sorted from blood, collected in a trial of the OX40 agonist ivuxolimab. V usage is TRBV25-1 and J usage is TRBJ2-7; TRBD2 is a possible D gene (6 bases). CDR3: CASSGWDFEYEQYF. The CDR3 DNA is TGTGCCAGCAGTGGGTGGGACTTCGAGTACGAGCAGTACTTC.